In this sample, the clone carrying this T cell receptor beta chain turned up many times. Its antigen remains unknown. The source of the sample is a study of early T cells in non-severe SARS-CoV-2 infection. Study background: Sequencing of bulk RNA from unsorted whole blood was done, without chain pairing.

V gave up 6 bases and J gave up 0 bases, with 12 bases separating them. The germline V gene encodes CDR1 SGHDT and CDR2 YYEEEE. The CDR3 length is 14 residues. Each cDNA molecule carried a unique molecular identifier. TCRdb fed the 5' RACE reads into MiXCR, producing one record per CDR3 protein. The data show fewer than 85,000 distinct CDR3 sequences, around 12% seen once. General observations from the study: Anti-spike CD8 responses were favored in VDJdb matching, and private and CD4 specificities were missed.

The chain joins TRBV5-6 to TRBJ1-2, with a tentative D call TRBD1 (5 bases). The sequenced sample consisted of whole blood. The receptor was derived from an adult who was a healthcare worker with PCR-confirmed SARS-CoV-2 infection or an uninfected control (not recorded which). This CDR3 reads CASNPGTSNYGYTF. CDR3 in DNA: TGTGCCAGCAACCCTGGGACGTCTAACTATGGCTACACCTTC.